A single sample is the source of the 5 T cell receptor beta chains below, sequenced in a study of T cell responses to AZD1222 COVID-19 vaccine. This table comes from immunoSEQ multiplex PCR, and its TCRdb copy is limited to in-frame clones, with some not included. Of more than 50,000 clones listed, 80% to 90% are singletons. The sample here was peripheral blood, taken on day 0 of AZD1222 vaccination. Source of these receptors: an adult in good health.

The chain has TRBV6-5 and TRBJ2-5, with 11 bases fitting TRBD2. After removal of 7 bases from V and 7 bases from J, the junction contained 8 bases not matched to a gene. Germline V gives CDR1 MNHEY, CDR2 SVGAGI. This CDR3 contains 14 residues. CDR3 DNA sequence: TGTGCCAGCAACCCGACTAGCGGGGTGGGGACCCAGTACTTC. Translated: CASNPTSGVGTQYF.

The chain combines TRBV28 with TRBJ2-2, with TRBD1 matching 7 bases. The CDR3 runs 13 residues. Germline CDR1 MDHEN, CDR2 SYDVKM. V lost 8 bases to trimming and J lost 0 bases; unmatched junction nucleotides: 0. The CDR3 here is CASGTANTGELFF. As DNA, the CDR3 is TGTGCCAGCGGGACAGCGAACACCGGGGAGCTGTTTTTT.

CDR3 sequence: CASTMGGRNQPQHF. The CDR3, as DNA: TGCGCCAGCACCATGGGGGGGCGTAATCAGCCCCAGCATTTT. The chain joins TRBV10-2 to TRBJ1-5; the D gene is possibly TRBD1 (6 bases). Germline CDR1 and CDR2: WSHSY and SAAADI. The CDR3 runs to 14 residues. Deletions cut 7 bases from V and 4 bases from J, with 14 bases between.

J is TRBJ2-3 and V is TRBV4-2; TRBD2 might be the D (6 bases). The CDR3 totals 16 residues. CDR1 LGHNA and CDR2 YNFKEQ come from the germline V gene. V was shortened by 4 bases and J by 0 bases, with 14 bases between the two germline ends. This chain's CDR3 is CASSPPTGTSTDTQYF. Here the CDR3 DNA reads TGTGCCAGCAGCCCCCCTACCGGGACTAGCACAGATACGCAGTATTTT.

Here the CDR3 reads CATSASGRTSGYTF. CDR3 DNA: TGTGCCACCAGTGCTTCGGGACGTACTTCAGGCTACACCTTC. V is TRBV24-1 and J is TRBJ1-2, with TRBD1 as a possible D gene (5 bases). From germline, CDR1 is KGHDR and CDR2 SFDVKD. The CDR3 has 14 amino acids. V was pared by 5 bases and J by 8 bases, with 17 bases between.